This T cell receptor (beta chain) was recorded in a study of Ad26.COV2.S vaccination and SARS-CoV-2 variants. Study context: Ad26.COV2.S shots went into the muscle once or twice, 56 days apart. Study conclusions and caveats: Comparable non-spike TCR breadth was observed in vaccine and placebo recipients.

This sample's treatment: some 19 received Ad26.COV2.S at low or high dose, single or two shots; about 5 received placebo; per-sample allocation not given. All samples were drawn on day 63, counting from the first vaccine or placebo injection. In regard to this clone: Its antigen is unknown. This sample also contains other DNA sequences that code for the same CDR3.

Profiled with immunoSEQ multiplex PCR; TCRdb holds only in-frame clones, not every one. The sample records roughly 700,000 clones, around 92% being singletons. The sequencing here drew on peripheral blood, taken in a trial of Ad26.COV2.S vaccine versus placebo. This clonotype was obtained from a person between 18 and 65 years old who received the Ad26.COV2.S COVID-19 vaccine or a placebo.

CDR3 in DNA: TGTGCCAGTAGTACCCGAACCGGGGAGCTGTTTTTT. Translating gives CASSTRTGELFF. V usage is TRBV19 and J usage is TRBJ2-2; no clear D gene. Trimming cost V 4 bases and J 5 bases, with 5 bases left between them. Germline CDR1 and CDR2: LNHDA and SQIVND (reference sequence). The CDR3 sequence is 12 residues long.